This TCR beta chain was profiled in a study of breast tumors, draining lymph nodes, adjacent tissues. The V gene's germline CDR1 is LNHDA and CDR2 SQIVND (reference sequence). V lost 2 bases and J lost 6, with 7 bases in between. This CDR3 comprises 12 residues. Samples came from axillary lymph nodes draining the breast cancer. Comments on this clonotype: Its antigen is not identified.

TCRdb recomputed calls from the multiplex PCR reads with MiXCR, one row per CDR3 protein. The sample carries some 230,000 distinct CDR3 sequences, nearly 35% recorded once. General study points: Tumor T cell lymph node origin was a supported hypothesis, not proven. Compared with basal-like, luminal-like tumors shared significantly more repertoire with nontumor tissue. Tumor TCR diversity was below lymph nodes but above nontumor tissue.

This rearrangement joins TRBV19 to TRBJ2-5, with unresolved D. What was sequenced was axillary lymph node tissue. The sequence derives from a female donor with breast cancer. Some clones in this sample may be carry-over from other donors' samples. The CDR3 nucleotides are TGTGCCAGTAGTATATGGGGAAAGACCCAGTACTTC. Its protein product is CASSIWGKTQYF.